Below, one T cell receptor (beta chain) is given with its context. The sample comes from a study of blood T cell repertoires in COVID-19. Study in general: The origin of the acute and convalescent COVID-19 samples was the United States, Italy and Spain. T cells, B-cell-depleted T cells, or PBMCs provided the cDNA or gDNA that served as material.

In the original processing: Quantification of nucleated cells was approximated via reference gene primer amplification. Method: immunoSEQ multiplex PCR; TCRdb's copy keeps in-frame clones and lacks some. D and trimming come from the DNA, and the V and J calls and clone size come from that table. The table shows around 150,000 clones, with about 90% occurring only once. The germline CDR1 and CDR2 sequences are LGHDT and YNNKEL (reference sequence). Trimming left V 1 base short and J 2 bases short, with 9 bases between. CDR3 length: 14 amino acids. The rearrangement links TRBV3-1 (or the pseudogene TRBV3-2) to TRBJ2-7, with D perhaps matching TRBD2 (6 bases). This clonotype was obtained from a man in his fifties or sixties with active or convalescent COVID-19. Input material: peripheral blood. CDR3 protein: CASSQAGGTYEQYF. The CDR3 DNA sequence: TGTGCCAGCAGCCAAGCCGGGGGAACCTACGAGCAGTACTTC.